These T cell receptor beta chains were read from a single sample in a study of T cell responses to AZD1222 COVID-19 vaccine. This table comes from immunoSEQ multiplex PCR, and its TCRdb copy is limited to in-frame clones, with some not included. The sample carries 100,000 to 150,000 clones, roughly nine tenths recorded once. The sample here was peripheral blood, taken on day 0 of AZD1222 vaccination. These receptors all come from an adult in good health. CDR3s include the opening cysteine and the closing phenylalanine or tryptophan. A D gene is named only where the DNA matches it firmly. Not all rows give a size; the values are once, few, many and, for expanded clones, a class.

d_call j_call clone_size cdr3_length v_call cdr3_nt cdr3_aa
- TRBJ1-6 - 17 TRBV15 TGTGCCACCAGCAGAGTTCCGCCCCCCGGGGCCAATTCACCCCTCCACTTT CATSRVPPPGANSPLHF
- TRBJ2-5 - 15 TRBV7-8 TGTGCCAGCAGCTTATATCGGGGGCGAGCAGAGACCCAGTACTTC CASSLYRGRAETQYF
TRBD2 TRBJ2-1 - 19 TRBV9 TGTGCCAGCAGCGTAGGCTGGACTAGCGGGAAAACATCCTACAATGAGCAGTTCTTC CASSVGWTSGKTSYNEQFF
- TRBJ1-6 - 15 TRBV6-6 TGTGCCAGCAGCAAATTCGGGCGTTCTGGTTCACCCCTCCACTTT CASSKFGRSGSPLHF
- TRBJ2-2 - 15 TRBV7-2 TGTGCCAGCAGCTTCGACGGGAGCCCCCCCGGGGAGCTGTTTTTT CASSFDGSPPGELFF
- TRBJ1-2 - 13 TRBV7-8 TGTGCCAGCAGCTCGGGGCCGCGGGCGGGCTACACCTTC CASSSGPRAGYTF
- TRBJ2-3 few 10 TRBV25-1 TGTGCCACCGAGAGAGATACGCAGTATTTT CATERDTQYF
- TRBJ1-1 - 12 TRBV6-5 TGTGCCAGCAGGAGGTGGGACACTGAAGCTTTCTTT CASRRWDTEAFF
TRBD2 TRBJ2-7 few 18 TRBV28 TGTGCCAGCAGTTCCCCGGGACTACTTAATTCCGACGGCTACGAGCAGTACTTC CASSSPGLLNSDGYEQYF
- TRBJ1-5 - 15 TRBV19 TGTGCCAGTGCTCCTCGGGGGGCTCGCAATCAGCCCCAGCATTTT CASAPRGARNQPQHF
- TRBJ2-7 - 14 TRBV28 TGTGCCAGCAGTCCCCACGAGGCGGTCTACGAGCAGTACTTC CASSPHEAVYEQYF
TRBD2 TRBJ2-3 - 15 TRBV11-2 TGTGCCAGCAGCTTTGCCGGGAGGAGCATGGATACGCAGTATTTT CASSFAGRSMDTQYF
TRBD2 TRBJ2-5 - 16 TRBV9 TGTGCCAGCAGCGCAGGACTAGCGGGAGTCGGAGAGACCCAGTACTTC CASSAGLAGVGETQYF
- TRBJ2-7 - 16 TRBV11-3 TGTGCCAGCAGCTTATCCCGGGGCGCGACCCCCTACGAGCAGTACTTC CASSLSRGATPYEQYF
- TRBJ1-2 - 12 TRBV10-3 TGTGCCATCAGTGAGCCTTTATATGGCTACACCTTC CAISEPLYGYTF
- TRBJ2-3 - 14 TRBV2 TGTGCCAGCAGTGAACGGGCAGGCACAGATACGCAGTATTTT CASSERAGTDTQYF
- TRBJ1-3 - 14 TRBV5-1 TGCGCCAGCAGCTACCGGGTCTCGGGAAACACCATATATTTT CASSYRVSGNTIYF
TRBD1 TRBJ2-2 - 16 TRBV5-1 TGCGCCAGCAGCTTGGCGACAGGGGTTCCCACCGGGGAGCTGTTTTTT CASSLATGVPTGELFF
- TRBJ2-1 once 13 TRBV6-5 TGTGCCAGCAGTCAGGGGTCCGGGAATGAGCAGTTCTTC CASSQGSGNEQFF
- TRBJ1-3 - 13 TRBV5-1 TGCGCCAGCAGCTTGGGGCAGGGAAACACCATATATTTT CASSLGQGNTIYF
TRBD2 TRBJ2-7 - 18 TRBV28 TGTGCCAGCAGCCTAGGGCTAGCGGGAGGCCGGAGCTCCTACGAGCAGTACTTC CASSLGLAGGRSSYEQYF
TRBD2 TRBJ2-2 - 16 TRBV10-3 TGTGCCATCAGTGGGATAGCGGGAGTAAGGACCGGGGAGCTGTTTTTT CAISGIAGVRTGELFF
- TRBJ2-1 - 12 TRBV9 TGTGCCAGCAGCGACTCCTACAATGAGCAGTTCTTC CASSDSYNEQFF
- TRBJ1-3 - 15 TRBV7-2 TGTGCCAGCAGCTTAATGCTAGGGGCTGGAAACACCATATATTTT CASSLMLGAGNTIYF
TRBD2 TRBJ2-1 - 15 TRBV3-1/TRBV3-2 TGTGCCAGCAGCCTAACGGGAGGGTCCTACAATGAGCAGTTCTTC CASSLTGGSYNEQFF
TRBD1 TRBJ2-7 - 14 TRBV10-3 TGTGCCATCGGGACAGTTAGGGGGCAATACGAGCAGTACTTC CAIGTVRGQYEQYF
- TRBJ2-1 - 14 TRBV5-1 TGCGCCAGCAGCTTGGCCGGTTTGAGGAATGAGCAGTTCTTC CASSLAGLRNEQFF
- TRBJ1-6 - 14 TRBV5-1 TGCGCCAGCAGCTTGGAGGGTGCTGATTCACCCCTCCACTTT CASSLEGADSPLHF
- TRBJ2-1 - 17 TRBV28 TGTGCCAGCAGTTTATGGCCGCCTGGCGCCTCCTACAATGAGCAGTTCTTC CASSLWPPGASYNEQFF
- TRBJ1-5 few 17 TRBV2 TGTGCCAGCAGTGAATCGTTCCTGGCAGTTCGCAATCAGCCCCAGCATTTT CASSESFLAVRNQPQHF
- TRBJ2-3 - 17 TRBV7-9 TGTGCCAGCAGCTCCACTCGCAGGACGCCTAGCACAGATACGCAGTATTTT CASSSTRRTPSTDTQYF
TRBD1 TRBJ2-1 once 17 TRBV6-1 TGTGCCAGCAGTGAAGCGCGCCGGGACAGGGTAATGAGAGAGCAGTTCTTC CASSEARRDRVMREQFF
- TRBJ2-1 - 12 TRBV11-2 TGTGCCAGCAGCTTAGCGGCGAGCGAGCAGTTCTTC CASSLAASEQFF